This T cell receptor beta chain stems from a study of shared clonotypes between healthy human individuals. This CDR3 comprises 16 residues. CDR1 KGHSH and CDR2 LQKENI come from the germline V gene. V was pared by 1 base and J by 2 bases, with 12 bases between. Libraries were prepared by immunoSEQ multiplex PCR; TCRdb keeps only in-frame clonotypes and omits some of them. The sample includes around 480,000 clones, about three quarters of them seen just once. V usage is TRBV18 and J usage is TRBJ2-1; D not certain. Sequencing input: PBMCs. The sequence was collected from a woman aged 40 to 50 in good health. Some clones in this sample may be carry-over from other donors' samples. CDR3 DNA: TGTGCCAGCTCACCACTCGCGACGTCTACCTACAATGAGCAGTTCTTC. This codes for CASSPLATSTYNEQFF. Using reference TRBV18 and TRBJ2-1 for the parts outside the CDR3, the full variable domain is NAGVMQNPRHLVRRRGQEARLRCSPMKGHSHVYWYRQLPEEGLKFMVYLQKENIIDESGMPKERFSAEFPKEGPSILRIQQVVRGDSAAYFCASSPLATSTYNEQFFGPGTRLTVL.